These 3 T cell receptor beta chains were all obtained from the same sample, sequenced in a study of cytomegalovirus exposure and HLA in healthy donors. Primers included in the PCR were 60 Vbeta and 13 Jbeta primers. Libraries were prepared by immunoSEQ multiplex PCR; TCRdb keeps only in-frame clonotypes and omits some of them. This table holds about 110,000 clones, 76% found once. Sequenced material: PBMCs. The receptors stem from a man aged 25-45 years in good health and CMV-seropositive.

The chain couples TRBV19 to TRBJ1-4; perhaps TRBD1 as D (5 bases). V lost 6 bases to trimming and J lost 6 bases, with 14 bases between them. Germline CDR1 is LNHDA and CDR2 is SQIVND (reference sequence). CDR3 size: 14 residues. CDR3 bases: TGTGCCAGTAGCCTACGGGGGAGCGATGAAAAACTGTTTTTT. Translation: CASSLRGSDEKLFF.

The rearrangement uses TRBV19 and TRBJ1-1; D perhaps matches TRBD1 (6 bases). In germline, CDR1 is LNHDA, CDR2 SQIVND (reference sequence). The CDR3 runs 17 residues. V gave up 0 bases and J gave up 0 bases, with 14 bases separating them. In DNA form, the CDR3 reads TGTGCCAGTAGTATAGAGTGGGGGCTCACCATGAACACTGAAGCTTTCTTT. This encodes CASSIEWGLTMNTEAFF.

The chain carries TRBV5-6 and TRBJ2-7, with TRBD1 matching over 7 bases. V lost 2 bases to trimming and J lost 0 bases; unmatched junction nucleotides: 2. CDR3 size: 14 residues. The germline V gene encodes CDR1 SGHDT and CDR2 YYEEEE. CDR3 region: CASSFGTASYEQYF. CDR3 nucleotide sequence: TGTGCCAGCAGCTTCGGGACAGCCTCCTACGAGCAGTACTTC.